A single T cell receptor (beta chain) is shown here with its context. The antigen remains undetermined. The CDR3 contains 12 residues. Germline V gives CDR1 SQVTM, CDR2 ANQGSEA. Deletions cut 6 bases from V and 5 bases from J, with 14 bases between. The record originates from a study of shared clonotypes between healthy human individuals. Across the whole study: There were three CD4 naive, three CD4 memory, two CD8 naive and one CD8 memory plates per donor. Study results and limitations: Genetic and exposure-history diversity was limited by the few donors. Expectations were that clonotype sharing among donors would be affected by sequencing depth.

Repertoires were generated with immunoSEQ multiplex PCR, while TCRdb's copy carries only in-frame clones and drops some. Of a few million clones listed, 85% to 95% are singletons. This clonotype was sampled from a man between 18 and 35 years old in good health. Some clones in this sample may be carry-over from other donors' samples. Material: naive CD4+ T cells from PBMCs. Stated subset: CD45RA+ positively selected. The chain employs TRBV29-1 and TRBJ2-7; D is unclear. The CDR3 is CSVGKTVDEQYF. CDR3 coding DNA: TGCAGCGTGGGCAAGACCGTGGACGAGCAGTACTTC.